What follows is one T cell receptor (beta chain) and its context. The data were taken from a study of shared clonotypes between healthy human individuals. V shed 6 bases and J shed 7 bases, with 15 bases lying between them. This CDR3 region has 13 residues. Germline V gene data show CDR1 as MDHEN and CDR2 as SYDVKM. Sequencing used immunoSEQ multiplex PCR; TCRdb keeps in-frame clones, though not all of them. The data show 1.4 million or so clones, approximately 98.5% seen once. Sequenced input: naive CD4+ T cells sorted from blood. Described subset: CD45RA+ positively selected. The chain combines TRBV28 with TRBJ1-1; unclear D gene. The receptor was derived from a man aged 30 to 39 in good health. The CDR3 DNA reads TGTGCCAGCAGCCTCCCCGGACGGGGTGAAGCTTTCTTT. Translated: CASSLPGRGEAFF.